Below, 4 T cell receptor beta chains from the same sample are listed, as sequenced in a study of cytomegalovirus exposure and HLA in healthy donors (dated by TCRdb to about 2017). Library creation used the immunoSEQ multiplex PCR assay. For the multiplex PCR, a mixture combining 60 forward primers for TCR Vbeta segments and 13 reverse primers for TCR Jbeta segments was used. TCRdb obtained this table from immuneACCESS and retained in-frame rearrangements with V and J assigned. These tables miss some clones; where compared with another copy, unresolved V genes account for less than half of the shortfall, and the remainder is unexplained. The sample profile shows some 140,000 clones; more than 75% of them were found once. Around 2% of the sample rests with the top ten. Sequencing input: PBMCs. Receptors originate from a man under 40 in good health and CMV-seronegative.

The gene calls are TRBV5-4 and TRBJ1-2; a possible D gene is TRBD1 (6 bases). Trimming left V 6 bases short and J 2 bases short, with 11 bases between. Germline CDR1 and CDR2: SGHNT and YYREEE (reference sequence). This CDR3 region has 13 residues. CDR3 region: CASNTGFNYGYTF. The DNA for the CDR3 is TGTGCCAGCAACACAGGGTTCAACTATGGCTACACCTTC.

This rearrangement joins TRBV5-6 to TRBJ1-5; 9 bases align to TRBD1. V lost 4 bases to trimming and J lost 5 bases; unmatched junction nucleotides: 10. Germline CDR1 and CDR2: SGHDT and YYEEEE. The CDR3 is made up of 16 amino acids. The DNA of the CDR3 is TGTGCCAGCAGCATAGCCGGGACAGGGATATATCAGCCCCAGCATTTT. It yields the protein CASSIAGTGIYQPQHF.

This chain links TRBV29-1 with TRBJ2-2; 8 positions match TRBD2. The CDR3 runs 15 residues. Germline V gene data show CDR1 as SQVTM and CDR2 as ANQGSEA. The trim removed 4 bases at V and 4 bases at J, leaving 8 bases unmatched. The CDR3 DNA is TGCAGCGTTGCCCCGGGACTAGGTCCCACCGGGGAGCTGTTTTTT. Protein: CSVAPGLGPTGELFF.

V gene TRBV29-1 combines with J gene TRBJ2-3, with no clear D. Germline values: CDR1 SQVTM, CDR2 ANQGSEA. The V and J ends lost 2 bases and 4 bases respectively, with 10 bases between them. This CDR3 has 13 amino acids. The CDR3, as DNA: TGCAGCGTTGAATCTAGGCTTGCAGATACGCAGTATTTT. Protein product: CSVESRLADTQYF.